The sample holds many counts of the clone carrying this T cell receptor (beta chain). Its specificity is not known. This CDR3 is built from 15 residues. CDR1 and CDR2 (germline): SGHDT, YYEEEE. The ends were cut back, 4 bases at V and 2 bases at J, with 13 bases in the middle. The source of the sample is a study of human T cells and chemical hapten exposure. Study-wide context: Across samples, TCR yields varied, mostly owing to small differences in pooled library volumes. Study conclusions and caveats: The study found expanded TCRs formed significantly more large CDR3 similarity clusters than controls. With regard to DPC sensitization, TCRs above 1 in 1000 frequency did not change.

TCRdb used MiXCR to reprocess the RACE reads, holding one entry per CDR3 protein. The sample carries about 300,000 distinct CDR3 sequences, around 5.5% recorded once. The time point: pre-sensitization, week 0. As for treatment: therapeutic diphenylcyclopropenone sensitization with weekly scalp DPC. This receptor was taken from a woman between 18 and 30 years old with alopecia areata. Some clones in this sample may be carry-over from other donors' samples. This material consisted of whole blood, taken in connection with sensitization to the hapten diphenylcyclopropenone (DPC). The chain couples TRBV5-6 to TRBJ1-5; tentatively, D is TRBD1 (5 bases). CDR3 amino acids: CASSQTGTRNQPQHF. Here the CDR3 DNA reads TGTGCCAGCAGCCAAACCGGGACCCGCAATCAGCCCCAGCATTTT.